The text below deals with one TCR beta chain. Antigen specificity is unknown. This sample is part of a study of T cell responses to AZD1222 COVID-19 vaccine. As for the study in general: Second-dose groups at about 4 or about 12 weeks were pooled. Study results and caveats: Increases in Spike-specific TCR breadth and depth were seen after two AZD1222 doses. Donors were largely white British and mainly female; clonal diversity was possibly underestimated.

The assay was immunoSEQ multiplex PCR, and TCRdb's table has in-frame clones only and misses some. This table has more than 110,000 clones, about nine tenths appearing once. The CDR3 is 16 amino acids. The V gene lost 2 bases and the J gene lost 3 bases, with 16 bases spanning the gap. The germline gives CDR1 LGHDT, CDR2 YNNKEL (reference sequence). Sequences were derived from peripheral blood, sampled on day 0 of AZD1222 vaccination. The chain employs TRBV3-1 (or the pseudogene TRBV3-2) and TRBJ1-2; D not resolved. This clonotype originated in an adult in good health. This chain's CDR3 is CASSQRFSDIDYGYTF. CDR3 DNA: TGTGCCAGCAGCCAAAGGTTTTCTGATATTGACTATGGCTACACCTTC.